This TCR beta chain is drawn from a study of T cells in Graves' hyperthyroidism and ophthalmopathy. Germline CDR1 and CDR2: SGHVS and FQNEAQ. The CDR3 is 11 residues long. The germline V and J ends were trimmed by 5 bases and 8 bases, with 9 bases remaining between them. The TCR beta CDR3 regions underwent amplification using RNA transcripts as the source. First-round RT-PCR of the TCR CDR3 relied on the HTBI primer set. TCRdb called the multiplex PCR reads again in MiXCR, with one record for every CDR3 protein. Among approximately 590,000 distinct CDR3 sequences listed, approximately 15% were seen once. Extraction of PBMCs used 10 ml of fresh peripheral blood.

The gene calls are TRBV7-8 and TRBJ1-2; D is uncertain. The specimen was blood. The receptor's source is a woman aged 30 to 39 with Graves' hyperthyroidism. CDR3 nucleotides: TGTGCCAGCAGCGCAGGCGCCGGCTACACCTTC. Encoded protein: CASSAGAGYTF.